The 5 T cell receptor beta chains below were found in one sample sequenced in a study of breast tumors, draining lymph nodes, adjacent tissues. Breast cancer patients provided tissue from their axillary draining lymph nodes. TCRdb reprocessed the multiplex PCR reads via MiXCR and lists one record per CDR3 protein. This table has tens of thousands of distinct CDR3 sequences, approximately 31% appearing once. The sequencing sample was made of axillary lymph node tissue. The receptor set was obtained from a female donor with breast cancer. Some clones in this sample may be carry-over from other donors' samples.

This clonotype has only one observation. The missing conserved phenylalanine or tryptophan at the end of this CDR3 makes a read error likely. This chain connects TRBV7-9 to TRBJ2-1; 8 bases align to TRBD1. CDR1 is SEHNR and CDR2 is FQNEAQ in the germline V gene (reference sequence). CDR3 length equals 16 residues. CDR3 loop: CAGSLALGQEVNEQFV. CDR3 sequence (DNA): TGTGCCGGCAGCTTAGCTTTGGGACAGGAGGTCAATGAGCAGTTCGTC.

This clonotype showed up many times. The chain combines TRBV7-2 with TRBJ2-1, with 11 bases lining up with TRBD2. V trimming: 3 bases; J trimming: 5 bases; junction bases outside the gene matches: 3. The CDR3 sequence is 15 residues long. The V gene's germline CDR1 is SGHTA and CDR2 FQGNSA. The CDR3 DNA is TGTGCCAGCAGCTTGGCTAGCGGGAGGAACAATGAGCAGTTCTTC. Its protein product is CASSLASGRNNEQFF.

The chain links TRBV11-3 to TRBJ1-1; D might be TRBD1 (5 bases). With 6 bases removed from V and 7 bases from J, the gap between germline ends came to 12 bases. Germline CDR1 reads SGHNT; CDR2 reads YENEEA. There are 12 residues in the CDR3. In DNA form, the CDR3 reads TGTGCCAGCAGGAGGGGAATTGGTGAAGCTTTCTTT. It yields the protein CASRRGIGEAFF.

The sample holds a few counts of this clonotype. A much larger clone is a single base away; this may be a read error. The J gene is TRBJ2-5, the V gene TRBV19, with a weak D call TRBD2 (7 bases). The CDR3 extends over 14 amino acids. Germline lookup yields CDR1 LNHDA and CDR2 SQIVND (reference sequence). This chain's CDR3 is CASSIVGGPEAQYF. CDR3 bases: TGTGCCAGTAGTATAGTGGGGGGGCCAGAGGCCCAGTACTTC.

Comments on this clonotype: This may come from a read error, since a much larger clone is one base off. The V gene is TRBV14, the J gene TRBJ2-7; 7 nucleotides agree with TRBD1. CDR1 and CDR2 (germline): SGHDN, FVKESK. The CDR3 extends over 16 amino acids. J gave up 12 bases and V 0 bases, and 17 bases lay outside the gene matches. CDR3 sequence: CASSQDLGTAFIRRYF. The DNA of the CDR3 is TGTGCCAGCAGCCAAGATCTCGGGACAGCCTTCATAAGGCGGTACTTC.